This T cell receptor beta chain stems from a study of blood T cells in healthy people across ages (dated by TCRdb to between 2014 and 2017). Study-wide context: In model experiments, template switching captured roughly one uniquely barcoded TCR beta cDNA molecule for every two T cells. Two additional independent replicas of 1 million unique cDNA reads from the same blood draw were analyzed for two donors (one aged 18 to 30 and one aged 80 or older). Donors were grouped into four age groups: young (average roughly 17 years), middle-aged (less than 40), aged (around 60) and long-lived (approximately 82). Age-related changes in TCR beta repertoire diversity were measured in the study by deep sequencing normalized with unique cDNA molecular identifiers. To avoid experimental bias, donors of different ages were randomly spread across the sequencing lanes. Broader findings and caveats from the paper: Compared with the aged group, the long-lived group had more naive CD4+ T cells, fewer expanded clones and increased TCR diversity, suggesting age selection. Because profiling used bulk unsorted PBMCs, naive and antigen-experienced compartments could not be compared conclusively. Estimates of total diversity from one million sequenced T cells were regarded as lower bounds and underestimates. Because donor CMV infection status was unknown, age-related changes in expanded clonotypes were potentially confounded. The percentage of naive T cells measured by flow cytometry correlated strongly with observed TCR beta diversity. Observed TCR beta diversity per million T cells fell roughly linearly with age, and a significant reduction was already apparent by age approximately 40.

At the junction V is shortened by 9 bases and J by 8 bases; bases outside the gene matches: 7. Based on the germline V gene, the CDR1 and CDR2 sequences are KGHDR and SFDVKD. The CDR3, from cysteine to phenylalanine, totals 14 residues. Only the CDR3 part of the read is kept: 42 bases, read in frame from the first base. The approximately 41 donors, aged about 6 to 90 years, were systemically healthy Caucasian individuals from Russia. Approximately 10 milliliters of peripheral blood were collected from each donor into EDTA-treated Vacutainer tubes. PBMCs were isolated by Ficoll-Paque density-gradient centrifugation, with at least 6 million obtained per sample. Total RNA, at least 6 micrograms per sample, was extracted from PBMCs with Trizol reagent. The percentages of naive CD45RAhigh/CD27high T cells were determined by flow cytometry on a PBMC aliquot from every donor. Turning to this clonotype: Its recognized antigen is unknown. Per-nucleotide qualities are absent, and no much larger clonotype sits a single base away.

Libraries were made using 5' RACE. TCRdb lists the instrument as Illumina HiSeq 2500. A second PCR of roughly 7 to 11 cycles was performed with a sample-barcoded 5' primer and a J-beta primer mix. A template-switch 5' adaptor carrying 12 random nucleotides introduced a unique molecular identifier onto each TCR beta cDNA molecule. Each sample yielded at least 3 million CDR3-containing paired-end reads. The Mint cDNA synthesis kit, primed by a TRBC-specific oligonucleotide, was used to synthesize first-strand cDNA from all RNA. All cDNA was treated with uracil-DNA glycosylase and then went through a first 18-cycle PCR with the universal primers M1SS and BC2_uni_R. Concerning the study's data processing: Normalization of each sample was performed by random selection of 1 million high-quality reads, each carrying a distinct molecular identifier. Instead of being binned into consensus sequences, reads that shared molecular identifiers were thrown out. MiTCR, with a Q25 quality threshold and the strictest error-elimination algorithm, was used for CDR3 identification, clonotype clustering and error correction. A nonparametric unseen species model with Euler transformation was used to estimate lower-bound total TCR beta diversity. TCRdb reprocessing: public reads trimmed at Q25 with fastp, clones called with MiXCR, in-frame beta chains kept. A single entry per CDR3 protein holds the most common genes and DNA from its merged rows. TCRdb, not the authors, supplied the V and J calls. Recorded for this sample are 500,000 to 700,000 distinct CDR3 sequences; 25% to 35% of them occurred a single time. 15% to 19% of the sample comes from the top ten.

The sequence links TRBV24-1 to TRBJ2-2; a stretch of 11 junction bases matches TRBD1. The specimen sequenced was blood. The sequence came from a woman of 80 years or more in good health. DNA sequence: TGTGCCACCCAGGGACAGGGGGTGTCGGGGGAGCTGTTTTTT. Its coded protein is CATQGQGVSGELFF.